This TCR beta chain was found in a study of siplizumab effects on memory and regulatory T cells. Clones were sequenced by immunoSEQ multiplex PCR, and TCRdb holds only the in-frame ones, with some missing. Of about 100,000 clones detected, 80% to 95% appear once; the ten largest clones hold roughly 0.16%. The length of the CDR3 is 14 residues. The V gene end was trimmed by 5 bases and the J gene end by 3 bases; junction bases not matched to a gene: 7. Germline CDR1 reads SGHDT; CDR2 reads YYEEEE. As concerns this clone: What it binds is not known.

Overall study results and limits: There appeared to be greater diversity in naive T cells than in memory cells, and naive T cells seemed major contributors to the alloresponse. Naive or memory phenotype assignment was not possible for roughly 80-97% of proliferating CD4+ or CD8+ clones.

J is TRBJ2-7 and V is TRBV5-6, with 8 bases fitting TRBD1. This sequence originates from a human donor in good health. Sequenced material: CD4+ T cells sorted from blood. CDR3 sequence: CASRRTGKFYEQYF. The CDR3 DNA sequence: TGTGCCAGCAGGCGGACAGGGAAATTCTACGAGCAGTACTTC.